The 2 T cell receptor beta chains given below trace back to one sample, sequenced in a study of blood T cell repertoires in COVID-19 (dated by TCRdb to about 2020). Receptor libraries were prepared by the immunoSEQ multiplex PCR assay. In TCRdb, the immuneACCESS table is reduced to in-frame sequences with V and J assigned. These tables do not hold every clone; where another copy was compared, an unresolved V gene accounts for under half, and the others remain unexplained. This sample holds about half a million clones; approximately 83% were observed only once. The ten largest clones take up about 3.2% of the sample. The sample was peripheral blood. These receptors came from a human donor in a cohort sampled during active COVID-19.

This clone was seen a handful of times. The chain has TRBV3-1 (or the pseudogene TRBV3-2) and TRBJ1-4; no reliable D call. This CDR3 spans 13 amino acids. Trimming took 4 bases from V and 7 from J, leaving 10 bases between them. Germline V lookup: CDR1 LGHDT, CDR2 YNNKEL (reference sequence). The CDR3 DNA is TGTGCCAGCAGCCTACTAACTCTTGAAAAACTGTTTTTT. This translates into CASSLLTLEKLFF.

Worth noting for this clone: The germline gene is not matched at one end of the junction; a read error may be the cause. The rearrangement uses TRBV7-3 and TRBJ1-1; no reliable D call. Germline V gene data show CDR1 as SGHTA and CDR2 as FQGTGA. The CDR3 sequence is 13 residues long. CDR3 in DNA: TGTGCCAGCAGCTTATCCATGGAACTGGAGAGGTGGTGG. Translated: CASSLSMELERWW.